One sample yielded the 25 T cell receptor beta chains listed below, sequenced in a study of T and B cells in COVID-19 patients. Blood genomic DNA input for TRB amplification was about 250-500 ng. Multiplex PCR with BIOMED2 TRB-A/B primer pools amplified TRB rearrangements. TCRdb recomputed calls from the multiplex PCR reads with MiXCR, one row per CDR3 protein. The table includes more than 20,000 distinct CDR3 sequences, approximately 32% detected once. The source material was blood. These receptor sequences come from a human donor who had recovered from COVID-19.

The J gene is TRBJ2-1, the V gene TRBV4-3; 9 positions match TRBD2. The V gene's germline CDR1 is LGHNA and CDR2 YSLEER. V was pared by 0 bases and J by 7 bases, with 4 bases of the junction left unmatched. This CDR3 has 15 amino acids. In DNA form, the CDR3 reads TGCGCCAGCAGCCAAGATCGGCTAGCGGGGAATGAGCAGTTCTTC. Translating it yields CASSQDRLAGNEQFF.

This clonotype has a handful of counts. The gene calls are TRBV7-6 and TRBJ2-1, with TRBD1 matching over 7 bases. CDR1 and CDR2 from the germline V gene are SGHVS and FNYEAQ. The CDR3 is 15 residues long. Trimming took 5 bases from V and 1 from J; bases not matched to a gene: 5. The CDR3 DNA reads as TGTGCCAGCAGCCGACAGGGTTTATCCTACAATGAGCAGTTCTTC. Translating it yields CASSRQGLSYNEQFF.

CDR3 region: CATSRDPSGGGADTQYF. The CDR3 DNA is TGTGCCACCAGCAGAGATCCCAGCGGGGGGGGGGCAGATACGCAGTATTTT. The genes are TRBV15 and TRBJ2-3; TRBD2 matches 10 bases. Germline V gene lookup returns CDR1 LNHNV and CDR2 YYDKDF (reference sequence). This CDR3 spans 17 amino acids. With 0 bases clipped from V and 4 bases from J, the junction kept 7 bases outside the gene matches.

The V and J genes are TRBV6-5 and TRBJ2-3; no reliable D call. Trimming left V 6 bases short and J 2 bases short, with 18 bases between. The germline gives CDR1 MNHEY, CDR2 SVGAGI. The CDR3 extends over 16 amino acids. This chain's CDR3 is CASSPRAFSHTDTQYF. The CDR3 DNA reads TGTGCCAGCAGCCCTAGGGCGTTCTCACACACAGATACGCAGTATTTT.

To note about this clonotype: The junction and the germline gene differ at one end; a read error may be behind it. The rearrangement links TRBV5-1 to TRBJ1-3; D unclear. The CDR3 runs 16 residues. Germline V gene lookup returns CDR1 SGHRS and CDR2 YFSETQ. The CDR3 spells CASSRDWADSGNTIYF. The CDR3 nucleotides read TGTGCCAGCAGCCGCGACTGGGCTGACTCTGGAAACACCATATATTTT.

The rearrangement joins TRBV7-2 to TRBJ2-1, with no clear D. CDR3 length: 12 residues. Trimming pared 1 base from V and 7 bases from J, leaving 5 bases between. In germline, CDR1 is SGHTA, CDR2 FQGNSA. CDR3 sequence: CASSLGRNEQFF. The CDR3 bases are TGTGCCAGCAGCTTAGGCCGGAATGAGCAGTTCTTC. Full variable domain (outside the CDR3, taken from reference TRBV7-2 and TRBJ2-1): GAGVSQSPSNKVTEKGKDVELRCDPISGHTALYWYRQSLGQGLEFLIYFQGNSAPDKSGLPSDRFSAERTGGSVSTLTIQRTQQEDSAVYLCASSLGRNEQFFGPGTRLTVL.

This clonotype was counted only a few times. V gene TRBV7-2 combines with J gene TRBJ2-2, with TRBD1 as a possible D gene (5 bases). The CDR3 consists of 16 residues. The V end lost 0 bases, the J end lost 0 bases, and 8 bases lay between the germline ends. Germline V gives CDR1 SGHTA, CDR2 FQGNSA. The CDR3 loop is CASSLAPTANTGELFF. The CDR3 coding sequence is TGTGCCAGCAGCTTAGCCCCGACAGCGAACACCGGGGAGCTGTTTTTT.

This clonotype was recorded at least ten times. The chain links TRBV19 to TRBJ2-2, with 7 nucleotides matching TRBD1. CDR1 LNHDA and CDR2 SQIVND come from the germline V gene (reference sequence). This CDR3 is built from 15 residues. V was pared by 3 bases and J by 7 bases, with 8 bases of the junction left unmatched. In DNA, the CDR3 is TGTGCCAGTAGTATTTTCCAGGGGGTAGGCGGGGAGCTGTTTTTT. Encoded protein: CASSIFQGVGGELFF.

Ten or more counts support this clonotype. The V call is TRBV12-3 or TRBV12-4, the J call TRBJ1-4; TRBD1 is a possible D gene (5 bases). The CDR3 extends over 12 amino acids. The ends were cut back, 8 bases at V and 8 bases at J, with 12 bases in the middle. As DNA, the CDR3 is TGTGCCAGCGCTACAGGAACCGAAAAACTGTTTTTT. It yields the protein CASATGTEKLFF.

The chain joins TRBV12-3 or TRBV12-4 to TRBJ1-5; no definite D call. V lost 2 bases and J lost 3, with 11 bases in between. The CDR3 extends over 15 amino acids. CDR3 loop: CASSLTMDYNQPQHF. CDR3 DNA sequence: TGTGCCAGCAGTTTAACGATGGACTACAATCAGCCCCAGCATTTT.

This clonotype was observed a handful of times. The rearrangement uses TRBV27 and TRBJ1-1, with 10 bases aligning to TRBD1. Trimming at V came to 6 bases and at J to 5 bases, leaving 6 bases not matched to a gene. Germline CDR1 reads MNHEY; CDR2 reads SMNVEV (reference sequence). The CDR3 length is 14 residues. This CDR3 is CASRTTGGATEAFF. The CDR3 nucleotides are TGTGCCAGCAGGACGACAGGGGGCGCTACTGAAGCTTTCTTT.

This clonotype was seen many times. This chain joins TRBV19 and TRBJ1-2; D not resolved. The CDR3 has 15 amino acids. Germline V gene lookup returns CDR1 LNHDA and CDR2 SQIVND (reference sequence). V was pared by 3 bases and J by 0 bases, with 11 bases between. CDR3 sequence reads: CASSMVGDTNYGYTF. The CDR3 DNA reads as TGTGCCAGTAGTATGGTAGGAGATACTAACTATGGCTACACCTTC.

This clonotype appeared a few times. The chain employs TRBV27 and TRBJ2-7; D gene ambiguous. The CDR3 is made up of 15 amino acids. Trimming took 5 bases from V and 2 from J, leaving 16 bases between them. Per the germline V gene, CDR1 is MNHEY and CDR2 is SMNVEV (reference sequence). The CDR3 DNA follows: TGTGCCAGCAGTCTTAAACCGGTGGAACCCTACGAGCAGTACTTC. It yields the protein CASSLKPVEPYEQYF.

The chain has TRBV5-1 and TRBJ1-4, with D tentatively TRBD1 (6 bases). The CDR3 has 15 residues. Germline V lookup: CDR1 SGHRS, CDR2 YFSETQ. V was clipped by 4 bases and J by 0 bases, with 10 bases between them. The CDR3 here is CASSVDSATNEKLFF. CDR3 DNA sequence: TGCGCCAGCAGCGTGGACAGTGCAACTAATGAAAAACTGTTTTTT.

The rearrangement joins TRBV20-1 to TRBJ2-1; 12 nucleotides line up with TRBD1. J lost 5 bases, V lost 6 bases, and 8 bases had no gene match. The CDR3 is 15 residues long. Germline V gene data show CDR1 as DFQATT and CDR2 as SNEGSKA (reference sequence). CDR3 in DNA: TGCAGTGCCAAACCGGGACAGGGGGCGGACAATGAGCAGTTCTTC. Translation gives CSAKPGQGADNEQFF.

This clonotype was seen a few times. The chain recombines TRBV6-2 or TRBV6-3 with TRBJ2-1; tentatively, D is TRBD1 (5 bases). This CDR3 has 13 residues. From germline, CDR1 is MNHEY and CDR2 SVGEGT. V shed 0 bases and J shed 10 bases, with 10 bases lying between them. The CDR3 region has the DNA TGTGCCAGCAGTTACTCGCAGGGCTACGAGCAGTTCTTC. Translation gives CASSYSQGYEQFF.

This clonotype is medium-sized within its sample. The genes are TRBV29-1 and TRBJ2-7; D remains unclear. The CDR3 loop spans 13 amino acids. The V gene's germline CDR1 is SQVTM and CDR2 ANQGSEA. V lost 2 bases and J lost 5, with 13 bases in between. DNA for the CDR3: TGCAGCGTTGAATCAGGCTTCAACGACGAGCAGTACTTC. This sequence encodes CSVESGFNDEQYF.

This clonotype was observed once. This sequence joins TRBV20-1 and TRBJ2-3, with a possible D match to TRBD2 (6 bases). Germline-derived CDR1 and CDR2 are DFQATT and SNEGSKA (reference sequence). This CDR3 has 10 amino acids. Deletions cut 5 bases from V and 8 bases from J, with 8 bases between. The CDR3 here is CSAPLATQYF. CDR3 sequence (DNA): TGCAGTGCTCCACTAGCTACGCAGTATTTT.

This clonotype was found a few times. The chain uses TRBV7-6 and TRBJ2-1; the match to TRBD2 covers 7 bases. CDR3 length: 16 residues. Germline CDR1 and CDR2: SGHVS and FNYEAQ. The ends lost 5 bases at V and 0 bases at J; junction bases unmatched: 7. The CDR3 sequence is CASSGDGGSSYNEQFF. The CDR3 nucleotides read TGTGCCAGCAGCGGAGACGGGGGGAGCTCCTACAATGAGCAGTTCTTC.

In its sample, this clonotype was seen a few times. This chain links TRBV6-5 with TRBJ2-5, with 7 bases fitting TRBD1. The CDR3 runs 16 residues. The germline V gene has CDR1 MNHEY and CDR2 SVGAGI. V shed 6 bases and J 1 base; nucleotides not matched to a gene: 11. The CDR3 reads CASSVGQAPRQETQYF. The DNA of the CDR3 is TGTGCCAGCAGCGTAGGACAGGCCCCCCGCCAAGAGACCCAGTACTTC.

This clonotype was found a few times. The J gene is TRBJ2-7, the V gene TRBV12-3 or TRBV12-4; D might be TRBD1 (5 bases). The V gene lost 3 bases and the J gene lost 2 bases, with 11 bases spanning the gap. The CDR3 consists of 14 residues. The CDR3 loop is CASSFPGRTYEQYF. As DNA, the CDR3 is TGTGCCAGCAGTTTCCCAGGGCGAACCTACGAGCAGTACTTC.

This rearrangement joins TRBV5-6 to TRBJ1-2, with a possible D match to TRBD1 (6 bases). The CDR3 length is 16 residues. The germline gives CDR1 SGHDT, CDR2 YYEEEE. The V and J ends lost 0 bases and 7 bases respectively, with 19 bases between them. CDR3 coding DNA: TGTGCCAGCAGCTTGGGTGGGGGCGCGACTATGCGTGGCTACACCTTC. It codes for CASSLGGGATMRGYTF.

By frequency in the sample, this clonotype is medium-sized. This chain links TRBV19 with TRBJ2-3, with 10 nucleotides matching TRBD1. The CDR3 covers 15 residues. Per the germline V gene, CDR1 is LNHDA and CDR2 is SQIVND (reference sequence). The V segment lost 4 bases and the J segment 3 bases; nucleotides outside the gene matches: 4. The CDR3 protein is CASSSRDRGTDTQYF. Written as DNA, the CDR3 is TGTGCCAGTAGTAGCCGGGACAGGGGAACAGATACGCAGTATTTT.

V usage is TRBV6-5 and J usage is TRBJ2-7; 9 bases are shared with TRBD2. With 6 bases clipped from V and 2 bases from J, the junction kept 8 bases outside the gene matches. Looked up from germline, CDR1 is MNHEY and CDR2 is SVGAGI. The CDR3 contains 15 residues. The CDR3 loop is CASSSSGSPPYEQYF. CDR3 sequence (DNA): TGTGCCAGCAGCAGTAGCGGGAGTCCACCCTACGAGCAGTACTTC.

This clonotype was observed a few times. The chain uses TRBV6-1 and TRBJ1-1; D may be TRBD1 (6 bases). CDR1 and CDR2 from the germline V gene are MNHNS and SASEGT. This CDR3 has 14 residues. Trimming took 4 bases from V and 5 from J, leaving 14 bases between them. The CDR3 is CASSVNRVGTEAFF. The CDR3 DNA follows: TGTGCCAGCAGTGTCAACAGGGTCGGAACTGAAGCTTTCTTT.